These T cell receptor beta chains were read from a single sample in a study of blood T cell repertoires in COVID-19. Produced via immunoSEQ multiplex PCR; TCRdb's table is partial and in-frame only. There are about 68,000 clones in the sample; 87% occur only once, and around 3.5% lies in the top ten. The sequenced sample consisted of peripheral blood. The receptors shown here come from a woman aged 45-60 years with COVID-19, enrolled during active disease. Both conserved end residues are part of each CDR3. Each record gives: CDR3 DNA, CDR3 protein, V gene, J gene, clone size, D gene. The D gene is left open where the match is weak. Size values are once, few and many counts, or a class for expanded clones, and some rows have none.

cdr3_nt: TGTGCCAGCAGTTTAAGTAGCCTGGCATCGGGGCAGTACTTC; cdr3_aa: CASSLSSLASGQYF; v_call: TRBV28; j_call: TRBJ2-7; clone_size: once; d_call: .
cdr3_nt: TGTGCCAGCAGCTTGGAACTAGCGGGAGCCAATGAGCAGTTCTTC; cdr3_aa: CASSLELAGANEQFF; v_call: TRBV5-4; j_call: TRBJ2-1; clone_size: once; d_call: TRBD2
cdr3_nt: TGTGCCAGCAGCAGGGGACAGCTGCAAAGCTCCTACGAGCAGTACTTC; cdr3_aa: CASSRGQLQSSYEQYF; v_call: TRBV7-2; j_call: TRBJ2-7; clone_size: .; d_call: TRBD1
cdr3_nt: TGCGCCAGCAGCGTGGATCCTCAGGGGGCTGCTGGGGCCAACGTCCTGACTTTC; cdr3_aa: CASSVDPQGAAGANVLTF; v_call: TRBV5-1; j_call: TRBJ2-6; clone_size: .; d_call: TRBD1
cdr3_nt: TGTGCCAGCAGCTCTAGCGGGAGTAAGGAGGTCGGCTACAATGAGCAGTTCTTC; cdr3_aa: CASSSSGSKEVGYNEQFF; v_call: TRBV7-3; j_call: TRBJ2-1; clone_size: once; d_call: TRBD2
cdr3_nt: TGTGCCTCGGGGGGAGCAGCCGGGGAGCTGTTTTTT; cdr3_aa: CASGGAAGELFF; v_call: TRBV10-3; j_call: TRBJ2-2; clone_size: .; d_call: TRBD2
cdr3_nt: TGTGCCAGCAGTATTTCTAGCGGGAACACAGATACGCAGTATTTT; cdr3_aa: CASSISSGNTDTQYF; v_call: TRBV6-4; j_call: TRBJ2-3; clone_size: few; d_call: TRBD2
cdr3_nt: TGTGCCAGCAGTCCGAGCGGGAGCGTCGGGGCCGGGGAGCTGTTTTTT; cdr3_aa: CASSPSGSVGAGELFF; v_call: TRBV6-2/TRBV6-3; j_call: TRBJ2-2; clone_size: .; d_call: TRBD2
cdr3_nt: TGTGCCAGCAGCGCAGGACAGGGCTGGGAGACCCAGTACTTC; cdr3_aa: CASSAGQGWETQYF; v_call: TRBV5-5; j_call: TRBJ2-5; clone_size: .; d_call: TRBD1
cdr3_nt: TGTGCCAGCAGCCCGCGGTCTTCAGGGGTCTACCAGCAGTACTTC; cdr3_aa: CASSPRSSGVYQQYF; v_call: TRBV9; j_call: TRBJ2-7; clone_size: .; d_call: .
cdr3_nt: TGTGCCACCAGCTTAAGAAGGGAGGGCTACACCTTC; cdr3_aa: CATSLRREGYTF; v_call: TRBV24-1; j_call: TRBJ1-2; clone_size: once; d_call: .
cdr3_nt: TGTGCCACCAGCAAAGCGGGAGGGGGTGGTGGAGAGCAGTACTTC; cdr3_aa: CATSKAGGGGGEQYF; v_call: TRBV15; j_call: TRBJ2-7; clone_size: .; d_call: TRBD2
cdr3_nt: TGTGCCAGCAGTGACTTGAGGGTCGGCTCCGGAAACACCATATATTTT; cdr3_aa: CASSDLRVGSGNTIYF; v_call: TRBV2; j_call: TRBJ1-3; clone_size: .; d_call: .
cdr3_nt: TGTGCCAGCAGCTTAGAGAGCGGGAGGGGGGAGCTGTTTTTT; cdr3_aa: CASSLESGRGELFF; v_call: TRBV7-2; j_call: TRBJ2-2; clone_size: .; d_call: TRBD2
cdr3_nt: TGTGCCAGCAGCCTAGATCCGGGACAGGTACCCTACGAGCAGTACTTC; cdr3_aa: CASSLDPGQVPYEQYF; v_call: TRBV3-1/TRBV3-2; j_call: TRBJ2-7; clone_size: .; d_call: TRBD1
cdr3_nt: TGCAGTGCTAGTTCTTTTGACGAGGTTGAAGCTTTCTTT; cdr3_aa: CSASSFDEVEAFF; v_call: TRBV20-1; j_call: TRBJ1-1; clone_size: .; d_call: .
cdr3_nt: TGCGCCAGCAGCCCTAAGAGCTTTTCGGGTAGCAATCAGCCCCAGCATTTT; cdr3_aa: CASSPKSFSGSNQPQHF; v_call: TRBV4-1; j_call: TRBJ1-5; clone_size: .; d_call: .
cdr3_nt: TGTGCCAGCAGCCTCGCCGGGAGCTGGAGCACAGATACGCAGTATTTT; cdr3_aa: CASSLAGSWSTDTQYF; v_call: TRBV7-2; j_call: TRBJ2-3; clone_size: .; d_call: .
cdr3_nt: TGTGCCAGCAGCGCGGAGAATCTCTCTGGAAACACCATATATTTT; cdr3_aa: CASSAENLSGNTIYF; v_call: TRBV9; j_call: TRBJ1-3; clone_size: .; d_call: .
cdr3_nt: TGTGCCAGCGAAACCACCCCCCTCAACGGGACTAACTACGAGCAGTACTTC; cdr3_aa: CASETTPLNGTNYEQYF; v_call: TRBV9; j_call: TRBJ2-7; clone_size: .; d_call: TRBD2
cdr3_nt: TGCGCCAGCAGGGGCCCCTACGAGCAGTACTTC; cdr3_aa: CASRGPYEQYF; v_call: TRBV5-1; j_call: TRBJ2-7; clone_size: .; d_call: .
cdr3_nt: TGTGCCAGCAGCGTGGGACTAGCGGAACTCCCCAAAAACATTCAGTACTTC; cdr3_aa: CASSVGLAELPKNIQYF; v_call: TRBV5-8; j_call: TRBJ2-4; clone_size: .; d_call: TRBD2
cdr3_nt: TGTGCCAGCAGCTTAGGATCTAGCGGGAGAGGTGAGCAGTTCTTC; cdr3_aa: CASSLGSSGRGEQFF; v_call: TRBV13; j_call: TRBJ2-1; clone_size: .; d_call: TRBD2
cdr3_nt: TGTGCCAGCAGATCTACCGTCTCTGGGGCCAACGTCCTGACTTTC; cdr3_aa: CASRSTVSGANVLTF; v_call: TRBV7-2; j_call: TRBJ2-6; clone_size: .; d_call: .
cdr3_nt: TGCGCCAGCAGCTCCCGGGGAAGCGGGGGAGACAATGAGCAGTTCTTC; cdr3_aa: CASSSRGSGGDNEQFF; v_call: TRBV5-1; j_call: TRBJ2-1; clone_size: .; d_call: TRBD2
cdr3_nt: TGTGCCAGCAGTTGGTCTGGCGGACATAACCAAGAGACCCAGTACTTC; cdr3_aa: CASSWSGGHNQETQYF; v_call: TRBV28; j_call: TRBJ2-5; clone_size: .; d_call: .
cdr3_nt: TGTGCCAGCTCAACGACCTCAGGGGCAGTCGAGCAGTACTTC; cdr3_aa: CASSTTSGAVEQYF; v_call: TRBV18; j_call: TRBJ2-7; clone_size: once; d_call: .
cdr3_nt: TGTGCCACCAGCAGATTACAAGCTAGCGCCACGAACACCGGGGAGCTGTTTTTT; cdr3_aa: CATSRLQASATNTGELFF; v_call: TRBV15; j_call: TRBJ2-2; clone_size: .; d_call: .
cdr3_nt: TGTGCCAGCAGTTGGACAGGGGACAATGAGCAGTTCTTC; cdr3_aa: CASSWTGDNEQFF; v_call: TRBV6-5; j_call: TRBJ2-1; clone_size: .; d_call: TRBD1
cdr3_nt: TGTGCCAGCAGTAAGGGACAGCCTTACGAGCAGTACTTC; cdr3_aa: CASSKGQPYEQYF; v_call: TRBV28; j_call: TRBJ2-7; clone_size: .; d_call: TRBD1
cdr3_nt: TGTGCCACCAGCAGGGGGGGTACTGGGGCCAACGTCCTGACTTTC; cdr3_aa: CATSRGGTGANVLTF; v_call: TRBV15; j_call: TRBJ2-6; clone_size: .; d_call: .
cdr3_nt: TGTGCCAGTAGTGTTCTAGCGGGAGGCTCCTACGAGCAGTACTTC; cdr3_aa: CASSVLAGGSYEQYF; v_call: TRBV19; j_call: TRBJ2-7; clone_size: .; d_call: TRBD2
cdr3_nt: TGTGCCAGCAGTTCGACTAGGCGGCCTTCAACTTTAACCGGGGAGCTGTTTTTT; cdr3_aa: CASSSTRRPSTLTGELFF; v_call: TRBV27; j_call: TRBJ2-2; clone_size: .; d_call: .
cdr3_nt: TGTGCCAGCACTCTAGCGGGGAATCAAGAGACCCAGTACTTC; cdr3_aa: CASTLAGNQETQYF; v_call: TRBV5-4; j_call: TRBJ2-5; clone_size: .; d_call: TRBD2
cdr3_nt: TGCGCCAGCAGCTTGGAGCCGGAGTTGAGGGCAGATACGCAGTATTTT; cdr3_aa: CASSLEPELRADTQYF; v_call: TRBV5-1; j_call: TRBJ2-3; clone_size: once; d_call: .